This passage covers 12 T cell receptor beta chains from one sample sequenced in a study of blood T cell repertoires in COVID-19 (dated by TCRdb to 2018 to 2020). The library was generated by the immunoSEQ multiplex PCR assay. TCRdb took over this immuneACCESS table, retaining in-frame rearrangements with V and J assigned. Such tables are incomplete; in checked studies, under half of the missing clones stem from an unresolved V gene, and the remainder is unexplained. This sample lists around 70,000 clones; roughly 86% were detected once. The ten top clones hold under 5% of the sample. Sequenced input: peripheral blood. The receptors come from a man aged 50 or older with acute or convalescent COVID-19.

The CDR3 sequence is CASSQGTENEQFF. CDR3 DNA: TGTGCCAGCAGCCAAGGGACAGAAAATGAGCAGTTCTTC. The chain combines TRBV3-1 (or the pseudogene TRBV3-2) with TRBJ2-1, with a tentative D call TRBD1 (6 bases). The V end lost 1 base, the J end lost 7 bases, and 8 bases lay between the germline ends. The CDR3 loop spans 13 amino acids. Germline-derived CDR1 and CDR2 are LGHDT and YNNKEL (reference sequence).

This rearrangement joins TRBV7-8 to TRBJ1-5; D remains ambiguous. Germline V gene lookup returns CDR1 SGHVS and CDR2 FQNEAQ. V lost 4 bases, J lost 0 bases, and 4 bases lay in between. The CDR3 runs 13 residues. The CDR3: CASSSSSNQPQHF. In nucleotides, the CDR3 is TGTGCCAGCAGCTCCAGTAGCAATCAGCCCCAGCATTTT.

This chain connects TRBV18 to TRBJ1-2; 9 bases are shared with TRBD1. The junction had 11 bases not matched to a gene; V was cut back by 6 bases and J by 6 bases. This CDR3 region has 15 residues. Germline V gene lookup returns CDR1 KGHSH and CDR2 LQKENI. The DNA of the CDR3 is TGTGCCAGCTCCCCCACATTACAGGGGGCGGATGGCTACACCTTC. This sequence encodes CASSPTLQGADGYTF.

The chain combines TRBV24-1 with TRBJ2-3; 10 bases are a match to TRBD1. With V trimmed by 0 bases and J by 8 bases, 13 bases remained unmatched. Germline V gene data show CDR1 as KGHDR and CDR2 as SFDVKD. The CDR3 is 18 amino acids. For the CDR3, the DNA is TGTGCCACCAGTGATTTGCTTTACGGACAGGGGGAGGTTGGTACGCAGTATTTT. It encodes CATSDLLYGQGEVGTQYF.

This clone was seen once. V and J are TRBV1 and TRBJ1-5; the DNA was not compared with TRBD1, the D call given in the table. TRBV1 is a pseudogene. The CDR3 sequence is 17 residues long. CDR3 coding DNA: TGCACCAGCAGCCAAGGAAACAGGGGCTCGAGCAATCAGCCCCAGCATTTT. The encoded protein is CTSSQGNRGSSNQPQHF.

The chain recombines TRBV3-1 (or the pseudogene TRBV3-2) with TRBJ2-1; unclear D gene. The V and J ends lost 4 bases and 0 bases respectively, with 10 bases between them. CDR3 length: 15 amino acids. Germline assignment: CDR1 LGHDT and CDR2 YNNKEL (reference sequence). The CDR3 sequence: CASSRSSYSYNEQFF. For the CDR3, the DNA is TGTGCCAGCAGCCGTAGCAGCTACTCCTACAATGAGCAGTTCTTC.

This rearrangement joins TRBV11-2 to TRBJ2-7, with D uncertain. The V gene's germline CDR1 is SGHAT and CDR2 FQNNGV. This CDR3 is built from 14 residues. V was shortened by 1 base and J by 1 base, with 8 bases between the two germline ends. For the CDR3, the DNA is TGTGCCAGCAGCTTAGGGCCCCCTTCCTACGAGCAGTACTTC. It yields the protein CASSLGPPSYEQYF.

V usage is TRBV12-5 and J usage is TRBJ1-6; D uncertain. V lost 5 bases and J lost 7, with 12 bases in between. The germline gives CDR1 LGHNT, CDR2 FRNRAP. The CDR3 consists of 14 residues. This chain's CDR3 is CASGIPGENSPLHF. CDR3 DNA: TGTGCTAGTGGTATACCGGGAGAAAATTCACCCCTCCACTTT.

Worth noting for this clone: Other nucleotide sequences in the sample specify the same CDR3. This chain uses TRBV11-2 with TRBJ2-7, with 7 bases aligning to TRBD2. J was trimmed by 3 bases and V by 1 base; bases with no gene match: 3. The CDR3 covers 14 residues. Germline assignment: CDR1 SGHAT and CDR2 FQNNGV. CDR3 in amino acids: CASSLGTGGYEQYF. CDR3 DNA: TGTGCCAGCAGCTTAGGGACGGGGGGCTACGAGCAGTACTTC. The entire variable domain, with the rest obtained from reference TRBV11-2 and TRBJ2-7, is as follows: EAGVAQSPRYKIIEKRQSVAFWCNPISGHATLYWYQQILGQGPKLLIQFQNNGVVDDSQLPKDRFSAERLKGVDSTLKIQPAKLEDSAVYLCASSLGTGGYEQYFGPGTRLTVT.

This chain uses TRBV2 with TRBJ2-2, with D possibly TRBD2 on 6 matching bases. Germline lookup yields CDR1 SNHLY and CDR2 FYNNEI. V was clipped by 2 bases and J by 4 bases, with 14 bases between them. CDR3 length: 16 amino acids. The CDR3: CASSELRLASTGELFF. DNA for the CDR3: TGTGCCAGCAGTGAATTGAGGCTAGCGTCCACCGGGGAGCTGTTTTTT.

The CDR3 DNA sequence: TGCGCCAGCAGCCAGGGTTGGAAGGCAGGCGATACGCAGTATTTT. Protein product: CASSQGWKAGDTQYF. The chain links TRBV5-1 to TRBJ2-3; tentatively, D is TRBD1 (5 bases). CDR1 is SGHRS and CDR2 is YFSETQ in the germline V gene. The CDR3 sequence is 15 residues long. Trimming cost V 4 bases and J 6 bases, with 18 bases left between them.

In this sample, this clone turned up a few times. The CDR3 nucleotides are TGTGCCATCGGACTAGCGGGGGGGAAGGAGACCCAGTACTTC. It encodes CAIGLAGGKETQYF. The V call is TRBV7-9, the J call TRBJ2-5, with TRBD2 matching over 15 bases. The CDR3 extends over 14 amino acids. Trimming cost V 10 bases and J 5 bases; bases outside gene matches: 5. Germline V gene lookup returns CDR1 SEHNR and CDR2 FQNEAQ (reference sequence).